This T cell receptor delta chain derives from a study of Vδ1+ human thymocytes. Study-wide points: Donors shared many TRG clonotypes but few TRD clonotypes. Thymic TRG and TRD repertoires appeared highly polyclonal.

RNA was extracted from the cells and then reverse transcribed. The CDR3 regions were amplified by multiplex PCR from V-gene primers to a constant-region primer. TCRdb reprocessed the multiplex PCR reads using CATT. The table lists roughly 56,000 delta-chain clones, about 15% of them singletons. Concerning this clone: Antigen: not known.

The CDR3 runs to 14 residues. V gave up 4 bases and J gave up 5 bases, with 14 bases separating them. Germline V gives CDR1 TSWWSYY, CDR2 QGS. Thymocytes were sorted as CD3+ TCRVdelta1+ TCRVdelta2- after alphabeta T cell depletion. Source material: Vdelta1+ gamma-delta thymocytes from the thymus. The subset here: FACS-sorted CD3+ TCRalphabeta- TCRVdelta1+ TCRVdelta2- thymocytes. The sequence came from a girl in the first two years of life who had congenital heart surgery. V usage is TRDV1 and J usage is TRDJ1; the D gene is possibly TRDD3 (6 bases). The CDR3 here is CALGGALLGDKLIF. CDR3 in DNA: TGTGCTCTTGGGGGAGCTCTCCTGGGGGATAAACTCATCTTT.